The present entry profiles one TCR beta chain with its context. Clones were sequenced by immunoSEQ multiplex PCR, and TCRdb holds only the in-frame ones, with some missing. This table has about 100,000 clones, around 93% appearing once. This record belongs to a study of T cell changes during pregnancy in multiple sclerosis. Source: peripheral blood, taken after pregnancy. The TCR sequence derives from a female donor with multiple sclerosis, enrolled in a pregnancy study.

In nucleotides, the CDR3 is TGTGCCAGCAGCCCGGGACTAGCCTACGAGCAGTACTTC. It is translated as CASSPGLAYEQYF. The rearrangement links TRBV5-4 to TRBJ2-7; 8 positions agree with TRBD2. V lost 4 bases and J lost 2; bases outside the gene matches: 2. The CDR3 extends over 13 amino acids. Germline CDR1 is SGHNT and CDR2 is YYREEE (reference sequence).